Sequencing of this T cell receptor (beta chain) was carried out in a study of tumor-infiltrating lymphocytes in glioblastoma multiforme (TCRdb year 2017). With respect to the entire study: Whether intratumoral genomic heterogeneity fosters TIL diversity was tested through joint investigation of somatic mutations, TIL diversity and immune response activity.

Broader findings and caveats from the paper: The authors noted that sorting T cells into functional subsets, which was not done in the study, would be a future improvement. Clone frequencies may be distorted by RNA-based TCR sequencing because unequal numbers of TCR transcripts are carried by T cells. Only one glioblastoma patient was included in the TCR and somatic mutation analysis, limiting generalizability.

The CDR3 contains 13 residues, cysteine and phenylalanine counted. The entry retains the CDR3 DNA only, 39 bases that are in frame from base 1. V is cut back by 5 bases and J by 10 bases, with 8 bases in the junction unmatched. Using a modified ARM-PCR protocol with multiple V-beta primers and a C-beta primer, the team built TCRB libraries from RNA through three nested multiplex PCR rounds. Starting from 0.5 to 0.55 ug of total RNA, TCRB-specific cDNA was synthesized using ProtoScript II Reverse Transcriptase and a C-beta primer. The description of the TCRB libraries did not mention any unique molecular identifiers. In the third PCR, barcodes and adapters were added over approximately 25 cycles with Deep VentR (exo-) polymerase, after which 250-500 bp bands were gel purified. TCRB libraries were sequenced on an Illumina HiSeq 2500 with 250 bp paired-end reads. As for the original processing: Reads were cleaned with Trimmomatic, merged with FLASH, assigned V, D and J segments with MiGEC, and analyzed with VDJtools. The Shannon-Wiener diversity index, calculated using VDJtools, was used to quantify repertoire diversity. The raw public data were reprocessed by TCRdb itself: fastp quality trimming at Q25, MiXCR clonotype calling, in-frame beta chains only. CDR3 protein duplicates are merged, each entry listing the most common genes and DNA. These V and J calls originate from TCRdb's pipeline instead of the authors' own analysis. This sample lists approximately 10,000 distinct CDR3 sequences; about 67% were detected once. The ten largest clones take up about 54% of the sample.

The AllPrep DNA/RNA mini kit was used to purify genomic DNA and total RNA at the same time from each of the approximately 11 tumor samples. OD 260/280 ratios above 1.9 and RNA integrity numbers above 6.5 were observed for all RNA. Comment on this clonotype: It has no known antigen specificity. No much larger clone is present one base from it, and per-base qualities are unavailable.

This clonotype was sampled from a male donor with glioblastoma. Here the chain combines TRBV12-3 or TRBV12-4 and TRBJ1-5; 7 middle bases align to TRBD1. Sequencing used brain tumor tissue. The sequenced DNA: TGTGCCAGCAGTGTGACAGGGATGGTACCCCAGCATTTT. The translation is CASSVTGMVPQHF.